This T cell receptor (beta chain) is from a study of cytomegalovirus exposure and HLA in healthy donors. Points from the study as a whole: Presence/absence analysis assumed near-uniform sequencing depth across donors. TCR beta chains numbering under 200 were designated cytomegalovirus-associated.

Amplification used 60 Vbeta primers and 13 Jbeta primers. The assay was immunoSEQ multiplex PCR, and TCRdb's table has in-frame clones only and misses some. The sample lists approximately 88,000 clones, 60% to 80% occurring once. Germline values: CDR1 WNHNN, CDR2 SYGVQD (reference sequence). CDR3 size: 14 residues. V was clipped by 5 bases and J by 0 bases, with 10 bases between them. This clone was counted only a few times. Antigen: not known. Input material: PBMCs. The origin of this receptor is a man aged 55 to 69 in good health and CMV-seronegative. The J gene is TRBJ1-1, the V gene TRBV10-1; no reliable D call. The CDR3 region has the DNA TGCGCCAGCAGTTCTACTCGGGTGAACACTGAAGCTTTCTTT. Protein: CASSSTRVNTEAFF.